Following are 27 T cell receptor beta chains from one sample sequenced in a study of blood T cell repertoires in COVID-19. Assay: immunoSEQ multiplex PCR; the TCRdb copy retains only in-frame clones and omits some. The sample consists of about 140,000 clones, about 86% of them appearing once. Sequenced: peripheral blood. The receptors were gathered from a human donor in a cohort sampled during active COVID-19.

The V call is TRBV7-9, the J call TRBJ1-4; a possible D gene is TRBD1 (5 bases). The CDR3 is made up of 15 amino acids. Trimming took 2 bases from V and 0 from J, leaving 7 bases between them. Germline values: CDR1 SEHNR, CDR2 FQNEAQ (reference sequence). CDR3 coding DNA: TGTGCCAGCAGCTTACAGGGCACAACTAATGAAAAACTGTTTTTT. The encoded protein is CASSLQGTTNEKLFF. The whole variable domain, filled in from reference TRBV7-9 and TRBJ1-4, reads DTGVSQNPRHKITKRGQNVTFRCDPISEHNRLYWYRQTLGQGPEFLTYFQNEAQLEKSRLLSDRFSAERPKGSFSTLEIQRTEQGDSAMYLCASSLQGTTNEKLFFGSGTQLSVL.

The chain employs TRBV28 and TRBJ2-7; 9 nucleotides match TRBD1. Germline V CDR1 and CDR2: MDHEN, SYDVKM. V lost 6 bases to trimming and J lost 0 bases; unmatched junction nucleotides: 3. This CDR3 comprises 14 residues. The CDR3 DNA follows: TGTGCCAGCAGCCCGGACAGGGGCTCCTACGAGCAGTACTTC. It specifies CASSPDRGSYEQYF.

Remarks on this clone: Sequence at one end of the junction differs from germline and may be a read error. The chain has TRBV6-1 and TRBJ2-7; TRBD1 agrees at 7 bases. Germline lookup yields CDR1 MNHNS and CDR2 SASEGT. CDR3 length: 10 amino acids. The CDR3 DNA reads TGTGCCAGCAGTGAAAGGGACAGCCAATTC. It yields the protein CASSERDSQF.

The chain employs TRBV27 and TRBJ2-1; perhaps TRBD1 as D (6 bases). The V gene's germline CDR1 is MNHEY and CDR2 SMNVEV (reference sequence). Trimming removed 5 bases at V and 3 bases at J, with 14 bases between. The CDR3 runs to 15 residues. In DNA form, the CDR3 reads TGTGCCAGCAGTAGGGGGTTTATTGGCTACAATGAGCAGTTCTTC. Its protein is CASSRGFIGYNEQFF.

DNA for the CDR3: TGTGCCAGCAGTTTACTGAAAGCCACCGGGGAGCTGTTTTTT. This gives the protein CASSLLKATGELFF. The gene calls are TRBV27 and TRBJ2-2, with D unresolved. CDR1 and CDR2 (germline): MNHEY, SMNVEV (reference sequence). V was cut by 2 bases and J by 4 bases, with 8 bases left in between. The CDR3 runs 14 residues.

For the CDR3, the DNA is TGTGCCACCAGTGACCCAGCGGGGGGGCCCCAAGAGACCCAGTACTTC. Encoded protein: CATSDPAGGPQETQYF. The V gene is TRBV24-1, the J gene TRBJ2-5; 10 bases fit TRBD2. This CDR3 is built from 16 residues. Germline trimming cut 4 bases from V and 1 base from J; bases unmatched to any gene: 5. The V gene's germline CDR1 is KGHDR and CDR2 SFDVKD.

The V call is TRBV15, the J call TRBJ2-7; TRBD2 matches at 9 bases. CDR3 length: 15 amino acids. Unmatched junction bases numbered 9, after V lost 0 bases and J lost 9 bases. Looked up from germline, CDR1 is LNHNV and CDR2 is YYDKDF (reference sequence). CDR3: CATSRDLAGTGAQYF. The CDR3 DNA is TGTGCCACCAGCAGAGATCTAGCGGGAACCGGTGCGCAGTACTTC. Full variable domain (remainder filled in from reference TRBV15 and TRBJ2-7): DAMVIQNPRYQVTQFGKPVTLSCSQTLNHNVMYWYQQKSSQAPKLLFHYYDKDFNNEADTPDNFQSRRPNTSFCFLDIRSPGLGDTAMYLCATSRDLAGTGAQYFGPGTRLTVT.

For this clone: Mismatch with germline at one junction end may stem from a read error. The rearrangement joins TRBV6-1 to TRBJ2-5; TRBD1 matches 7 bases. This CDR3 is 15 amino acids long. CDR1 and CDR2 from the germline V gene are MNHNS and SASEGT. CDR3 DNA: TGTGCCAGCCGTGACCGGGACAGAATACAAGAGACCCAGTACTTC. It translates to CASRDRDRIQETQYF.

The genes are TRBV9 and TRBJ2-5; 11 bases match TRBD2. Per germline, CDR1 SGDLS and CDR2 YYNGEE. Trimming took 3 bases from V and 1 from J; bases not matched to a gene: 2. CDR3 length equals 15 residues. The CDR3 is CASSGLAGGQETQYF. As DNA, the CDR3 is TGTGCCAGCAGCGGTCTAGCGGGGGGCCAAGAGACCCAGTACTTC.

This clone was recorded only once. In DNA, the CDR3 is TGTGCCAGCAGGATCCGGGGACAGGGGGCGCTGGGCACTGAAGCTTTCTTT. It encodes CASRIRGQGALGTEAFF. V is TRBV7-2 and J is TRBJ1-1; TRBD1 matches at 12 bases. The trim removed 6 bases at V and 4 bases at J, leaving 12 bases unmatched. The CDR3 is made up of 17 amino acids. Germline loops: CDR1 SGHTA, CDR2 FQGNSA.

The CDR3 nucleotides read TGTGCCAGCAGCGTAGAGGGGAAAAGGCTGGGTTCCTATGGCTACACCTTC. This codes for CASSVEGKRLGSYGYTF. The rearrangement links TRBV9 to TRBJ1-2; a weak D match, TRBD1 (5 bases). The germline V gene has CDR1 SGDLS and CDR2 YYNGEE. The V and J ends lost 0 bases and 4 bases respectively, with 19 bases between them. The length of the CDR3 is 17 residues.

This chain connects TRBV18 to TRBJ1-1; D perhaps matches TRBD1 (5 bases). CDR1 and CDR2 (germline): KGHSH, LQKENI. V lost 0 bases and J lost 5, with 13 bases in between. CDR3 length equals 15 residues. CDR3 protein: CASSPPKGPRTEAFF. The CDR3 DNA is TGTGCCAGCTCACCACCGAAGGGGCCGCGAACTGAAGCTTTCTTT.

This clone is medium-sized. The rearrangement uses TRBV6-2 or TRBV6-3 and TRBJ1-5; 7 positions match TRBD1. The CDR3 is 15 amino acids. CDR1 is MNHEY, CDR2 SVGEGT, per germline. Trimming cost V 6 bases and J 6 bases; bases outside gene matches: 11. The CDR3 region has the DNA TGTGCCAGCAGCCCCGGACAGGACGCTATTCAGCCCCAGCATTTT. It yields the protein CASSPGQDAIQPQHF.

The chain recombines TRBV18 with TRBJ2-7; TRBD1 aligns across 9 bases. V gave up 6 bases and J gave up 1 base; unmatched junction bases: 7. The length of the CDR3 is 15 residues. Germline CDR1 reads KGHSH; CDR2 reads LQKENI. CDR3 sequence: CASSSYGTGSYEQYF. The CDR3 DNA is TGTGCCAGCTCCTCATACGGGACAGGGTCCTACGAGCAGTACTTC.

The rearrangement uses TRBV5-4 and TRBJ1-1; 9 positions agree with TRBD1. J was trimmed by 3 bases and V by 4 bases; bases with no gene match: 1. In germline, CDR1 is SGHNT, CDR2 YYREEE (reference sequence). CDR3 length: 13 residues. CDR3 in DNA: TGTGCCAGCAGCCGGGACAGGGACACTGAAGCTTTCTTT. Translation: CASSRDRDTEAFF. Based on the CDR3 plus reference TRBV5-4 and TRBJ1-1, the full variable domain is ETGVTQSPTHLIKTRGQQVTLRCSSQSGHNTVSWYQQALGQGPQFIFQYYREEENGRGNFPPRFSGLQFPNYSSELNVNALELDDSALYLCASSRDRDTEAFFGQGTRLTVV.

The rearrangement joins TRBV28 to TRBJ2-7; 10 bases agree with TRBD1. Germline V lookup: CDR1 MDHEN, CDR2 SYDVKM. With 8 bases clipped from V and 3 bases from J, the junction kept 7 bases outside the gene matches. The CDR3 sequence is 14 residues long. CDR3 in amino acids: CASASGDRGYEQYF. The CDR3 DNA reads TGTGCCAGCGCCTCCGGGGACAGGGGCTACGAGCAGTACTTC.

The chain recombines TRBV7-8 with TRBJ1-6; tentatively, D is TRBD1 (5 bases). Trimming left V 5 bases short and J 7 bases short, with 15 bases between. Germline V gene sequence: CDR1 SGHVS, CDR2 FQNEAQ. The CDR3 totals 15 residues. The DNA for the CDR3 is TGTGCCAGCAGCCCCGAAGGGGCGCGGAATTCACCCCTCCACTTT. Translation gives CASSPEGARNSPLHF.

CDR3 region: CASRFTDTGGYTF. The CDR3 coding sequence is TGTGCCAGCAGATTCACAGATACGGGGGGCTACACCTTC. V and J are TRBV27 and TRBJ1-2; unclear D gene. V lost 6 bases, J lost 8 bases, and 16 bases lay in between. The CDR3 consists of 13 residues. Germline-derived CDR1 and CDR2 are MNHEY and SMNVEV (reference sequence).

This chain connects TRBV19 to TRBJ1-6; D possibly corresponds to TRBD1 (6 bases). The germline V gene has CDR1 LNHDA and CDR2 SQIVND (reference sequence). This CDR3 is built from 20 residues. Trimming stripped 6 bases from V and 2 bases from J, with 26 bases between. The CDR3 loop reads CASSPKPPGQPRPYNSPLHF. For the CDR3, the DNA is TGTGCCAGTAGCCCCAAACCCCCCGGACAGCCCCGACCCTATAATTCACCCCTCCACTTT.

This chain joins TRBV19 and TRBJ2-5, with TRBD2 as a possible D gene (5 bases). Germline CDR1 LNHDA, CDR2 SQIVND (reference sequence). The length of the CDR3 is 16 residues. The V and J ends lost 2 bases and 1 base respectively, with 14 bases between them. CDR3 protein: CASSILPGSLQETQYF. The CDR3 DNA follows: TGTGCCAGTAGTATACTCCCGGGATCTCTCCAAGAGACCCAGTACTTC.

The rearrangement joins TRBV7-9 to TRBJ2-6; D gene unclear. Germline values: CDR1 SEHNR, CDR2 FQNEAQ (reference sequence). The CDR3 extends over 17 amino acids. Trimming took 1 base from V and 1 from J, leaving 11 bases between them. CDR3 region: CASSLGFTPSGANVLTF. CDR3 bases: TGTGCCAGCAGCTTAGGGTTTACTCCATCTGGGGCCAACGTCCTGACTTTC.

The rearrangement uses TRBV25-1 and TRBJ2-3; 9 nucleotides line up with TRBD1. Germline values: CDR1 MGHDK, CDR2 SYGVNS. The V segment lost 4 bases and the J segment 8 bases; nucleotides outside the gene matches: 7. The CDR3 totals 14 residues. As DNA, the CDR3 is TGTGCCAGCAGTGCCCACGACAGGGGGATTACGCAGTATTTT. Protein sequence: CASSAHDRGITQYF.

By proportion, this clone is medium-sized. V is TRBV12-5 and J is TRBJ2-2; 7 nucleotides line up with TRBD1. Germline V CDR1 and CDR2: LGHNT, FRNRAP. The CDR3 extends over 16 amino acids. Trimming at V came to 3 bases and at J to 8 bases, leaving 12 bases not matched to a gene. The CDR3 loop is CASGFTDRARGGELFF. The DNA of the CDR3 is TGTGCTAGTGGTTTCACCGACAGGGCCCGCGGAGGGGAGCTGTTTTTT.

The chain recombines TRBV27 with TRBJ1-2; perhaps TRBD1 as D (5 bases). CDR1 is MNHEY, CDR2 SMNVEV, per germline (reference sequence). V shed 7 bases and J shed 4 bases, with 22 bases lying between them. The CDR3 extends over 16 amino acids. CDR3 residues: CASTQKMVAGLYGYTF. The CDR3 DNA is TGTGCCAGCACCCAAAAGATGGTAGCAGGGCTCTATGGCTACACCTTC.

The chain joins TRBV29-1 to TRBJ2-5, with D hard to call. The CDR3 totals 11 residues. The germline gives CDR1 SQVTM, CDR2 ANQGSEA. Between the trimmed V and J ends, which lost 5 bases and 5 bases, there was a span of 9 bases. Here the CDR3 DNA reads TGCAGCGTTCCGCCCGAGGAGACCCAGTACTTC. This sequence encodes CSVPPEETQYF.

The CDR3 coding sequence is TGTGCCAGCAGTTTAACACCGATTAACTATGGCTACACCTTC. It is translated as CASSLTPINYGYTF. The chain is built from TRBV6-5 and TRBJ1-2; no definite D call. The CDR3 is 14 residues long. Germline values: CDR1 MNHEY, CDR2 SVGAGI. Trimming took 4 bases from V and 1 from J, leaving 10 bases between them.

This clone was counted between two and nine times. The same CDR3 arises from other DNA sequences in this sample as well. The chain couples TRBV5-1 to TRBJ1-6; the match to TRBD1 covers 8 bases. Germline V gene sequence: CDR1 SGHRS, CDR2 YFSETQ. Trimming cost V 3 bases and J 5 bases; bases outside gene matches: 4. The CDR3 is 15 residues long. CDR3 in amino acids: CASSSGQGDNSPLHF. Written as DNA, the CDR3 is TGCGCCAGCAGCTCCGGACAGGGAGATAATTCACCCCTCCACTTT.